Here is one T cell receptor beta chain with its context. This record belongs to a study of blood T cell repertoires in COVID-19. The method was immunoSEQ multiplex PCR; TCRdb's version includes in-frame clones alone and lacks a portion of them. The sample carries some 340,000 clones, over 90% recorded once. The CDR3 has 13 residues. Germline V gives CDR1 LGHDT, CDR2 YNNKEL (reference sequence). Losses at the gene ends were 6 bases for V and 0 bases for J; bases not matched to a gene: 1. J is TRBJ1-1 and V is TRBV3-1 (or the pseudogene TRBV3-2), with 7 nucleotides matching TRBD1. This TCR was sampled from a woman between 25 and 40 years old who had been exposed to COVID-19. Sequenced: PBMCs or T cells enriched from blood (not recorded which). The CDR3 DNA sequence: TGTGCCAGCAGGACAGGGTTGAACACTGAAGCTTTCTTT. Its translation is CASRTGLNTEAFF.